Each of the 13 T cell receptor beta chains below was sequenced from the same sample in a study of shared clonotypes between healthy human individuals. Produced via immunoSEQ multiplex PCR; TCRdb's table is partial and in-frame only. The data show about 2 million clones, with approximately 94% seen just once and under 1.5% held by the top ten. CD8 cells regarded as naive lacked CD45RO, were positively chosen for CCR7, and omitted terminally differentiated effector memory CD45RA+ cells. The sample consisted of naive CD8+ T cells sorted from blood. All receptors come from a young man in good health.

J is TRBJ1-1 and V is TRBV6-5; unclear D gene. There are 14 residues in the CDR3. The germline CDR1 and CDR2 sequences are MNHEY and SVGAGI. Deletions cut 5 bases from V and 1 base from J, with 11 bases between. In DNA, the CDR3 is TGTGCCAGCAGTCCCTGGGGTGGGAACACTGAAGCTTTCTTT. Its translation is CASSPWGGNTEAFF.

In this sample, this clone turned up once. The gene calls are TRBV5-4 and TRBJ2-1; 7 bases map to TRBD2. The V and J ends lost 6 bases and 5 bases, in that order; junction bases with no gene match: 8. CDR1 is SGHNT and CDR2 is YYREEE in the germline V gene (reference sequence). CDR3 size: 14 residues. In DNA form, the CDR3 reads TGTGCCAGCACCCTGGGGGGGAGGGACAATGAGCAGTTCTTC. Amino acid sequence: CASTLGGRDNEQFF. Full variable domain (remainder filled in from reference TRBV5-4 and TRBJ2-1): ETGVTQSPTHLIKTRGQQVTLRCSSQSGHNTVSWYQQALGQGPQFIFQYYREEENGRGNFPPRFSGLQFPNYSSELNVNALELDDSALYLCASTLGGRDNEQFFGPGTRLTVL.

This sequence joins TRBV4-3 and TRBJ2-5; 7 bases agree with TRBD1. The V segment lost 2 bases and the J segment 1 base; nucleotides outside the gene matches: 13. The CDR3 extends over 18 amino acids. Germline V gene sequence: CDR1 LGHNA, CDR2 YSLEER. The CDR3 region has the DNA TGCGCCAGCAGCCAAAGTTATTTAGGGGGCCCCAGCCAAGAGACCCAGTACTTC. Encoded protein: CASSQSYLGGPSQETQYF.

CDR3 nucleotide sequence: TGTGCCAGTAGTCTAAGGACTTACACTGAAGCTTTCTTT. It specifies CASSLRTYTEAFF. The chain joins TRBV19 to TRBJ1-1, with D hard to call. This CDR3 has 13 residues. V was shortened by 5 bases and J by 3 bases, with 10 bases between the two germline ends. Germline V gene data show CDR1 as LNHDA and CDR2 as SQIVND (reference sequence).

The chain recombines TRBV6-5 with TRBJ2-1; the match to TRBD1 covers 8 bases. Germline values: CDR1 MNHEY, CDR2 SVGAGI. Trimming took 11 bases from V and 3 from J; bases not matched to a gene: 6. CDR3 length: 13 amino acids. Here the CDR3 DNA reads TGTGCCGCGTCAGGACAGGGCTACAATGAGCAGTTCTTC. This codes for CAASGQGYNEQFF.

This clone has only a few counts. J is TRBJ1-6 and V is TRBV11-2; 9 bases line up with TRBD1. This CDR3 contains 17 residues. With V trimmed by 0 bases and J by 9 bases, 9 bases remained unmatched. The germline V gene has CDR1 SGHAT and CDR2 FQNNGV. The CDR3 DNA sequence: TGTGCCAGCAGCTTAGATCATTGGGGACAGGGAGGTTCACCCCTCCACTTT. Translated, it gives CASSLDHWGQGGSPLHF.

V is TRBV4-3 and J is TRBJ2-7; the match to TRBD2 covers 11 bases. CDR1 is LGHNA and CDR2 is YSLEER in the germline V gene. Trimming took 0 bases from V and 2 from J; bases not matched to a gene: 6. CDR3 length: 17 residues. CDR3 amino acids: CASSQEPGTSGAYEQYF. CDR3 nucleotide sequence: TGCGCCAGCAGCCAAGAACCTGGGACTAGCGGAGCCTACGAGCAGTACTTC.

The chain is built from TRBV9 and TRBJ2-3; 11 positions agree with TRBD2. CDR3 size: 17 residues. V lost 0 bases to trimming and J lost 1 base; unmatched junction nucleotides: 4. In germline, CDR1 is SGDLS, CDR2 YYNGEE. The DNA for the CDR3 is TGTGCCAGCAGCGTAGAAGGGACTAGCGGACGCACAGATACGCAGTATTTT. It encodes CASSVEGTSGRTDTQYF.

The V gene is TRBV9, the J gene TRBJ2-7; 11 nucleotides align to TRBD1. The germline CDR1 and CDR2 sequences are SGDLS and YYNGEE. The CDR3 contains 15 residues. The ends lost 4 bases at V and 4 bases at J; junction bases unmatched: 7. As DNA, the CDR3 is TGTGCCAGCAGCATGGGACAGGGGGTATTTTACGAGCAGTACTTC. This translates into CASSMGQGVFYEQYF. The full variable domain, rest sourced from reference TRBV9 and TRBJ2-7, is DSGVTQTPKHLITATGQRVTLRCSPRSGDLSVYWYQQSLDQGLQFLIQYYNGEERAKGNILERFSAQQFPDLHSELNLSSLELGDSALYFCASSMGQGVFYEQYFGPGTRLTVT.

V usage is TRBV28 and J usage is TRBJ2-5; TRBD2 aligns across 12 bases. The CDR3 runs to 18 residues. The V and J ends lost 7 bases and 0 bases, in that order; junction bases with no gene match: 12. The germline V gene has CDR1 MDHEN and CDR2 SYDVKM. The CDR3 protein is CASTPLAGGPVDQETQYF. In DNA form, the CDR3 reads TGTGCCAGCACCCCCCTAGCGGGGGGGCCGGTAGACCAAGAGACCCAGTACTTC.

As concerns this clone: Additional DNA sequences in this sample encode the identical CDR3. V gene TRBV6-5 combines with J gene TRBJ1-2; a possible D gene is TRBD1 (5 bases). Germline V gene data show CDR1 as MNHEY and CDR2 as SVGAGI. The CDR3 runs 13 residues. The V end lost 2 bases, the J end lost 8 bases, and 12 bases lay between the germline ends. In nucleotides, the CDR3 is TGTGCCAGCAGTTACGGCCAGGGAGAAGGCTACACCTTC. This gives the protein CASSYGQGEGYTF.

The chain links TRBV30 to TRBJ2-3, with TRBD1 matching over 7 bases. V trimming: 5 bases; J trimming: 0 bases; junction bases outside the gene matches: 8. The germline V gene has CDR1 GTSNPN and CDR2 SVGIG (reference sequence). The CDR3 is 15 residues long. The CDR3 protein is CAWSQGTASTDTQYF. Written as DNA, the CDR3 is TGTGCCTGGTCACAGGGGACGGCTAGCACAGATACGCAGTATTTT.

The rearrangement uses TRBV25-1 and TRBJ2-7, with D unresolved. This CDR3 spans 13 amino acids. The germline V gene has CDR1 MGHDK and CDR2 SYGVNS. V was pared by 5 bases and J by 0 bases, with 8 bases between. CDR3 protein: CASSSPASYEQYF. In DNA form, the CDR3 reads TGTGCCAGCAGTTCGCCCGCCTCCTACGAGCAGTACTTC.